This TCR beta chain was sequenced in a study of T cells in Graves' hyperthyroidism and ophthalmopathy. There were TCR beta CDR3 regions amplified from RNA transcripts. RT-PCR in the first round (using the HTBI primer set) targeted the TCR CDR3. TCRdb reanalysed the multiplex PCR reads using MiXCR and keeps one entry per CDR3 protein. The sample has about 300,000 distinct CDR3 sequences; about 19% are singletons. This clonotype was counted at least ten times. Its antigen is unidentified. Notes on the study in general: The model forecast ophthalmopathy, anticipating it by a median approximately 6.2 months before onset.

What was sequenced was blood. The TCR originated in a man aged 50 or older with Graves' ophthalmopathy.

The CDR3 loop is CASSKSTGLAYEQYF. The CDR3 DNA reads as TGTGCCAGCAGCAAATCGACAGGGCTTGCCTACGAGCAGTACTTC. The chain has TRBV9 and TRBJ2-7; 7 bases agree with TRBD1. Per germline, CDR1 SGDLS and CDR2 YYNGEE. V was pared by 4 bases and J by 2 bases, with 9 bases of the junction left unmatched. The CDR3 is 15 amino acids.